This TCR beta chain was retrieved from a study of blood T cell repertoires in COVID-19 (TCRdb year 2020). The study in broad terms: The collaborator samples originated in the United States, Italy and Spain and spanned the acute and convalescent phases of COVID-19. The material from the prospective study consisted of cDNA or gDNA derived from T cells, B-cell-depleted T cells, or PBMCs. Deeply sampled blood TCRbeta repertoires from subjects exposed to, actively infected with, or recovered from COVID-19 were included in the dataset. The repertoires were made available in a free public database intended to serve as a resource for research on the immune response to SARS-CoV-2. Samples were obtained from the ongoing ImmuneRACE study (first 160 participants) and from 1,200 or so subjects provided by 6 global collaborators. Nearly every sample came with metadata listing a de-identified subject ID, COVID-19 status, age in years and sex. Where available, HLA class I and class II types were taken from metadata supplied by the sample provider and were not determined by assay-based typing. Here is what the overall study found, with its caveats: How much clinical and demographic metadata was included differed by source and by participant, and the metadata was provided uncurated.

The germline V gene (reference sequence) provides CDR1 DFQATT and CDR2 SNEGSKA. Trimming takes 3 bases off V and 6 bases off J; junction bases not matched to a gene: 6. Including the terminal cysteine and phenylalanine, the CDR3 comprises 14 residues. Only CDR3 DNA is held: 42 bases, read in frame from base 1. Whole blood was collected in K2EDTA tubes by collaborating institutions according to the institutions' own protocols. For TCRbeta analysis, collaborators shipped samples as frozen whole blood, isolated PBMCs, or DNA extracted from either of those sample types. The immunoSEQ Assay, a bias-controlled multiplex PCR, was used to amplify TCRbeta CDR3 regions from genomic DNA. In the authors' own workflow: Within the assay, amplification of reference gene primers was used to estimate how many nucleated cells each sample contained. To quantify the absolute abundance of each unique TCRbeta CDR3 rearrangement, sequence reads were collapsed and filtered. For each sample, productive Simpson clonality was calculated as the square root of Simpson's diversity index over productive rearrangements. Sourced from immuneACCESS, this table was stored by TCRdb with only in-frame sequences that have V and J called. A share of the clones is absent; for the studies checked, an unresolved V gene accounts for under half, and the remainder has no known explanation. V and J calls and clone size follow that table, whereas D and trimming were derived from the DNA. Across this sample there are more than 85,000 clones, with 88% seen only once. The ten largest make up around 6.9% of the sample.

Worth noting for this clone: Its antigen specificity is not known. No much larger clone is present one base from it, and per-base qualities are unavailable.

The receptor was derived from a woman in her sixties or seventies with acute or convalescent COVID-19. The sequence links TRBV20-1 to TRBJ1-5, with TRBD1 matching 9 junction bases. Sample: peripheral blood. The CDR3 protein sequence reads: CSASYGQGFQPQHF. The DNA sequence reads TGCAGTGCTAGTTATGGACAGGGGTTTCAGCCCCAGCATTTT.